This TCR beta chain was sequenced for a study of human T cells and chemical hapten exposure. Indicated time point: healthy volunteer bleed at 6 weeks. Someone pulled total RNA out of unfractionated whole blood. As the library was built, unique molecular identifiers were attached to individual cDNA molecules. TCRdb passed the RACE reads through MiXCR, listing each CDR3 protein once. The data show some 78,000 distinct CDR3 sequences, 7% to 9% seen once. This clonotype occurred a few times. The CDR3 has 12 amino acids. The germline CDR1 and CDR2 sequences are SEHNR and FQNEAQ (reference sequence). The V and J ends lost 2 bases and 3 bases respectively, with 4 bases between them.

Material: whole blood. The receptor was isolated from a male donor in good health. Some clones in this sample may be carry-over from other donors' samples. V is TRBV7-9 and J is TRBJ1-2; D gene unclear. The CDR3 DNA reads as TGTGCCAGCAGCTTAAGAGACTATGGCTACACCTTC. This gives the protein CASSLRDYGYTF. The entire variable domain, with the rest obtained from reference TRBV7-9 and TRBJ1-2, is as follows: DTGVSQNPRHKITKRGQNVTFRCDPISEHNRLYWYRQTLGQGPEFLTYFQNEAQLEKSRLLSDRFSAERPKGSFSTLEIQRTEQGDSAMYLCASSLRDYGYTFGSGTRLTVV.